The 6 T cell receptor beta chains below all came from one sample that was sequenced in a study of T cell repertoires in cytomegalovirus infection. TCRdb passed the reads through MiXCR, listing each CDR3 protein once. The sample has under 120,000 distinct CDR3 sequences, roughly 39% seen once. No cognate antigen is known for these TCRs. The sample consisted of CD8+ T cells from cultured PBMCs, taken from culture after CMV antigen stimulation. All receptors derive from a human donor in good health (CMV status not recorded). Some clones in this sample may be carry-over from other donors' samples.

This clonotype was counted at least ten times. The chain carries TRBV5-4 and TRBJ2-4; TRBD1 might be the D (6 bases). Germline lookup yields CDR1 SGHNT and CDR2 YYREEE (reference sequence). Trimming left V 2 bases short and J 6 bases short, with 9 bases between. The CDR3 is made up of 13 amino acids. This CDR3 is CASSFQGSNIQYF. CDR3 DNA: TGTGCCAGCAGCTTTCAGGGGTCAAACATTCAGTACTTC.

This clonotype occurred a few times. The genes are TRBV9 and TRBJ1-2; unclear D gene. The V and J ends lost 0 bases and 4 bases respectively, with 4 bases between them. The V gene's germline CDR1 is SGDLS and CDR2 YYNGEE. The CDR3 length is 12 residues. The CDR3 here is CASSVAGYGYTF. CDR3 DNA sequence: TGTGCCAGCAGCGTAGCTGGCTATGGCTACACCTTC. Full variable domain (missing parts from reference TRBV9 and TRBJ1-2): DSGVTQTPKHLITATGQRVTLRCSPRSGDLSVYWYQQSLDQGLQFLIQYYNGEERAKGNILERFSAQQFPDLHSELNLSSLELGDSALYFCASSVAGYGYTFGSGTRLTVV.

The chain recombines TRBV7-9 with TRBJ2-1, with 9 nucleotides matching TRBD2. CDR3 length: 15 residues. J was trimmed by 4 bases and V by 5 bases; bases with no gene match: 6. CDR1 and CDR2 from the germline V gene are SEHNR and FQNEAQ (reference sequence). The CDR3 DNA reads as TGTGCCAGCAGCCAGGGACTAGCCACTTACAATGAGCAGTTCTTC. The encoded protein is CASSQGLATYNEQFF.

V and J are TRBV28 and TRBJ2-3; D gene ambiguous. V lost 4 bases, J lost 4 bases, and 15 bases lay in between. The CDR3 is made up of 15 amino acids. Germline values: CDR1 MDHEN, CDR2 SYDVKM. The CDR3 loop is CASSSPSSYADTQYF. The CDR3 DNA sequence: TGTGCCAGCAGTTCGCCTTCGTCCTACGCAGATACGCAGTATTTT. Complete variable domain (other parts from reference TRBV28 and TRBJ2-3): DVKVTQSSRYLVKRTGEKVFLECVQDMDHENMFWYRQDPGLGLRLIYFSYDVKMKEKGDIPEGYSVSREKKERFSLILESASTNQTSMYLCASSSPSSYADTQYFGPGTRLTVL.

This clonotype appeared many times. This chain links TRBV12-3 or TRBV12-4 with TRBJ2-5; D unclear. CDR3 length equals 13 residues. Deletions cut 5 bases from V and 0 bases from J, with 7 bases between. The CDR3 loop reads CASSPAYQETQYF. DNA of the CDR3: TGTGCCAGCAGTCCCGCGTACCAAGAGACCCAGTACTTC.

V and J are TRBV20-1 and TRBJ2-5; D is uncertain. This CDR3 contains 13 residues. The germline CDR1 and CDR2 sequences are DFQATT and SNEGSKA (reference sequence). Deletions cut 5 bases from V and 1 base from J, with 11 bases between. The CDR3 DNA sequence: TGCAGTGCTCACTTCGGCATCCAAGAGACCCAGTACTTC. Amino acids: CSAHFGIQETQYF.